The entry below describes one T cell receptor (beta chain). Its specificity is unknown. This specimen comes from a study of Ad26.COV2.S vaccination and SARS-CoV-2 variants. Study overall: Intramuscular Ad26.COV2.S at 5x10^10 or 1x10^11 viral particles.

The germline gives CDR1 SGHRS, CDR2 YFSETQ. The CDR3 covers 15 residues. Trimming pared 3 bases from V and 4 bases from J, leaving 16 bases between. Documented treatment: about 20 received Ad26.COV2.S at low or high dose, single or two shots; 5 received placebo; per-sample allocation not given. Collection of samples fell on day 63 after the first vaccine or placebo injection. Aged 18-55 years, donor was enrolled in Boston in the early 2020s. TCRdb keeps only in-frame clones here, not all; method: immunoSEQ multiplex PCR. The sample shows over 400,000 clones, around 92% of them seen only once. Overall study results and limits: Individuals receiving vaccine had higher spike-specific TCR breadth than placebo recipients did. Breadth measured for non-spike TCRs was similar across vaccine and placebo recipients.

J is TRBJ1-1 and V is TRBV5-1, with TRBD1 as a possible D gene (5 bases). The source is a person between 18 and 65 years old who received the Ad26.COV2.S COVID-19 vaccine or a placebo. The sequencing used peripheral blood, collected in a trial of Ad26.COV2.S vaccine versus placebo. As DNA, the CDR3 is TGCGCCAGCAGCTACCGGGCCGGGGCCGGCACTGAAGCTTTCTTT. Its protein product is CASSYRAGAGTEAFF.